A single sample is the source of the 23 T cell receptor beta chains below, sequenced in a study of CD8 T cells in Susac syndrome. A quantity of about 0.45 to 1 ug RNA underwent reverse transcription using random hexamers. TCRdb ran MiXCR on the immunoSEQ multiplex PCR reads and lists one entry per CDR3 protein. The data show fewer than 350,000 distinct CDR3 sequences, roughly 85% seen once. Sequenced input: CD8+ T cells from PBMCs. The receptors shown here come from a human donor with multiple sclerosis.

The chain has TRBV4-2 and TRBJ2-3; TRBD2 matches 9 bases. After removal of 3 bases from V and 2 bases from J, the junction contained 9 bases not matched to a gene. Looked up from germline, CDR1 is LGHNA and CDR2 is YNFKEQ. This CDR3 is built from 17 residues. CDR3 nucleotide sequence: TGTGCCAGCAGCCATGGGCCTAGCGGGGCTTACACAGATACGCAGTATTTT. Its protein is CASSHGPSGAYTDTQYF.

The chain's CDR3 is CASRSGGRGQKSGPYNEQFF. DNA for the CDR3: TGTGCCAGCAGAAGCGGAGGCAGGGGACAGAAAAGCGGTCCCTACAATGAGCAGTTCTTC. This chain joins TRBV5-4 and TRBJ2-1; the match to TRBD1 covers 7 bases. V was pared by 5 bases and J by 2 bases, with 22 bases of the junction left unmatched. CDR1 is SGHNT, CDR2 YYREEE, per germline (reference sequence). The CDR3 is 20 residues long.

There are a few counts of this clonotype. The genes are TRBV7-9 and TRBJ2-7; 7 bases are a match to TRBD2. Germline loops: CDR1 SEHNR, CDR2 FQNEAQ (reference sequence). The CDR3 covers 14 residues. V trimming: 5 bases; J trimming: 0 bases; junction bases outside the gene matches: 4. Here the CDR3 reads CASSPGLGSYEQYF. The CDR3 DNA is TGTGCCAGCAGCCCCGGACTAGGCTCCTACGAGCAGTACTTC.

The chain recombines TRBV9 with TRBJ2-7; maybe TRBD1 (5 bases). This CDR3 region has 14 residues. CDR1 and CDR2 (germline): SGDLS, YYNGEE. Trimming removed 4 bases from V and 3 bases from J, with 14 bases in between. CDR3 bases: TGTGCCAGCAGCCTAACGACAGAGAGCTACGAGCAGTACTTC. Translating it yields CASSLTTESYEQYF.

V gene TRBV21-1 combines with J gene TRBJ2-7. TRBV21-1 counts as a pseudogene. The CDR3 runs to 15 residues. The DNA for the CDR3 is TGTGCCAGCAGCAATAGCGGAATGTTCTCCTACGAGCAGTACTTC. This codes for CASSNSGMFSYEQYF.

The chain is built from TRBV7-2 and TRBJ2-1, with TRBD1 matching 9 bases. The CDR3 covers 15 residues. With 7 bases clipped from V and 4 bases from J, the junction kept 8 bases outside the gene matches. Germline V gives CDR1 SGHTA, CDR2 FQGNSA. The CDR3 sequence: CASTSDRGVYNEQFF. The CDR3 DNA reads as TGTGCCAGCACCTCGGACAGGGGAGTTTACAATGAGCAGTTCTTC.

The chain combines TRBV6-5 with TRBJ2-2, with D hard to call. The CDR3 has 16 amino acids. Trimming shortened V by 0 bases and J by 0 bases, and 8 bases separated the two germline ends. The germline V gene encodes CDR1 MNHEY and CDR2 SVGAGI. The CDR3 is CASSYSVGTNTGELFF. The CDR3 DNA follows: TGTGCCAGCAGTTACTCAGTAGGGACGAACACCGGGGAGCTGTTTTTT.

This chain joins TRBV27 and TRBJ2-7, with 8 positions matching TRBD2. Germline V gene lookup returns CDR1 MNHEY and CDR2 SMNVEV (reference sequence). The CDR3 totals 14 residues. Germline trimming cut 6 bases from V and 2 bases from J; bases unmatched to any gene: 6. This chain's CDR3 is CASSTTSVPYEQYF. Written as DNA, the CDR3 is TGTGCCAGCAGCACGACTAGCGTACCCTACGAGCAGTACTTC.

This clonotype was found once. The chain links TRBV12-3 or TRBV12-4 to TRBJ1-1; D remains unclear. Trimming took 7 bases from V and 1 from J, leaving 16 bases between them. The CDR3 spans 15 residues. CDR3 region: CASTPFPETNTEAFF. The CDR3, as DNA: TGTGCCAGCACCCCCTTCCCAGAAACGAACACTGAAGCTTTCTTT.

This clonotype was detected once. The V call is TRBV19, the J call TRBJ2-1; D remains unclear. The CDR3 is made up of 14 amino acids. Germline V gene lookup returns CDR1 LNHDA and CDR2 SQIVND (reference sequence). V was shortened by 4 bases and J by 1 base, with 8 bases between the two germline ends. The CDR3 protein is CASSNSPSYNEQFF. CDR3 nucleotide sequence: TGTGCCAGTAGTAACTCCCCGTCCTACAATGAGCAGTTCTTC. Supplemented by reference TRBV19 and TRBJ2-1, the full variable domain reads DGGITQSPKYLFRKEGQNVTLSCEQNLNHDAMYWYRQDPGQGLRLIYYSQIVNDFQKGDIAEGYSVSREKKESFPLTVTSAQKNPTAFYLCASSNSPSYNEQFFGPGTRLTVL.

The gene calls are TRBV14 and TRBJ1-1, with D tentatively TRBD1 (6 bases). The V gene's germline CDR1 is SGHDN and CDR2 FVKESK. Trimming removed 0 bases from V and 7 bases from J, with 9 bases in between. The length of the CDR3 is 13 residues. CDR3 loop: CASSQEGAVEAFF. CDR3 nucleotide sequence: TGTGCCAGCAGCCAAGAGGGGGCCGTTGAAGCTTTCTTT.

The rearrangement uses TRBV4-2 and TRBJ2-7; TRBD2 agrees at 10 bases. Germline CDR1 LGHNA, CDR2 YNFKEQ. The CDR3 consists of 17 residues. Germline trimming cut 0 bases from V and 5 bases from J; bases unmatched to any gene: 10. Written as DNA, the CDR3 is TGTGCCAGCAGCCAAGACCACGAGCGGGAGGGCCTTAACGAGCAGTACTTC. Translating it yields CASSQDHEREGLNEQYF.

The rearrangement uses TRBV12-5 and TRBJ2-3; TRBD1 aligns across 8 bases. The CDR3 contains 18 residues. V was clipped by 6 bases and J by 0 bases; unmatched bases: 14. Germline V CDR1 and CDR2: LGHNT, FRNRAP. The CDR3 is CASGLPSLDRASTDTQYF. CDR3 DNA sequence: TGTGCTAGTGGCCTACCCTCCCTGGACAGGGCTAGCACAGATACGCAGTATTTT.

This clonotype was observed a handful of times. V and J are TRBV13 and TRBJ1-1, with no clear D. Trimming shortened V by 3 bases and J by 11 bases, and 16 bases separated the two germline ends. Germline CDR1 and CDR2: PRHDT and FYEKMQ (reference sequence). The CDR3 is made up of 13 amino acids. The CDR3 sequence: CASSFQQPSLAFF. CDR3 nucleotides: TGTGCCAGCAGCTTTCAACAGCCCTCTCTGGCTTTCTTT.

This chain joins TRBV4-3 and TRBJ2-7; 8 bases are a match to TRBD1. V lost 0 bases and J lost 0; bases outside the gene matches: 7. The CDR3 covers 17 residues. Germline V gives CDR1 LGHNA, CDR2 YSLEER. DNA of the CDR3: TGCGCCAGCAGCCAAGAACGGACAGGGCGGTACTCCTACGAGCAGTACTTC. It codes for CASSQERTGRYSYEQYF.

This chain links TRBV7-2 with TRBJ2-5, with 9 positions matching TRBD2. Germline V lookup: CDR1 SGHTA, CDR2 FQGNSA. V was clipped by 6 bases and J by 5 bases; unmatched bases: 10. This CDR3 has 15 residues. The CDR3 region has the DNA TGTGCCAGCAGTTCGATAGCGGGAGTAAAGGAGACCCAGTACTTC. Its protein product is CASSSIAGVKETQYF.

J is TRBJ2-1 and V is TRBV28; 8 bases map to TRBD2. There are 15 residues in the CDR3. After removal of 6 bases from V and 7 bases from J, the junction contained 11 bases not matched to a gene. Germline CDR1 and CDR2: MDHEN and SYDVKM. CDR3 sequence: CASSIDSGRRNEQFF. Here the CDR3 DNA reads TGTGCCAGCAGCATTGACAGCGGGAGAAGAAATGAGCAGTTCTTC. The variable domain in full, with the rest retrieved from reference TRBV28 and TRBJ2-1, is DVKVTQSSRYLVKRTGEKVFLECVQDMDHENMFWYRQDPGLGLRLIYFSYDVKMKEKGDIPEGYSVSREKKERFSLILESASTNQTSMYLCASSIDSGRRNEQFFGPGTRLTVL.

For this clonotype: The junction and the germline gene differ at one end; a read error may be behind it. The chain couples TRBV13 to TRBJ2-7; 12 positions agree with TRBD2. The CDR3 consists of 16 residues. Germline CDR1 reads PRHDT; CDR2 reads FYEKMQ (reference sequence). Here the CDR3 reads CASSTRRTSGAYEQCF. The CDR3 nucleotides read TGTGCCAGCAGCACTCGACGGACTAGCGGGGCCTACGAGCAGTGCTTC.

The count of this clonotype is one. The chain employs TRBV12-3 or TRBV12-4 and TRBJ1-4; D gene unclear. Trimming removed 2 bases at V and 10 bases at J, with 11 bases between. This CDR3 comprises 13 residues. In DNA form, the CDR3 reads TGTGCCAGCAGTTTACCTGAGGGAGGAAAACTGTTTTTT. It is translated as CASSLPEGGKLFF.

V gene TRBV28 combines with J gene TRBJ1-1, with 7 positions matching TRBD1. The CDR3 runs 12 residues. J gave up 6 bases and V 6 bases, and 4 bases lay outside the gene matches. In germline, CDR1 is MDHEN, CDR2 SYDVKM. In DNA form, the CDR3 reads TGTGCCAGCAGATACACAGGGGCTGAAGCTTTCTTT. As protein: CASRYTGAEAFF.

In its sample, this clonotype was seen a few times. The CDR3 reads CASSPGLATYNEQFF. In nucleotides, the CDR3 is TGTGCCAGCAGCCCAGGACTAGCGACCTACAATGAGCAGTTCTTC. The genes are TRBV7-8 and TRBJ2-1; 9 bases line up with TRBD2. The V segment lost 5 bases and the J segment 2 bases; nucleotides outside the gene matches: 4. Germline-derived CDR1 and CDR2 are SGHVS and FQNEAQ. CDR3 length: 15 residues.

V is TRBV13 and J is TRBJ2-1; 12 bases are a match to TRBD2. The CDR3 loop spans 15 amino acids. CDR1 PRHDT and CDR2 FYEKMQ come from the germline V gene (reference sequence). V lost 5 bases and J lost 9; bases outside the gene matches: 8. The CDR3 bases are TGTGCCAGCAGCCTAGCGGGAGGGCGTCACACTGAGCAGTTCTTC. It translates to CASSLAGGRHTEQFF.

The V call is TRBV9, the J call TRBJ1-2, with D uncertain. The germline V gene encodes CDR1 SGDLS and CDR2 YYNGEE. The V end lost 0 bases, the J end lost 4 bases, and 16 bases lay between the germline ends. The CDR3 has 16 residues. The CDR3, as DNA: TGTGCCAGCAGCGTAGCGGTAGTCGAAAGTTCCTATGGCTACACCTTC. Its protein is CASSVAVVESSYGYTF.